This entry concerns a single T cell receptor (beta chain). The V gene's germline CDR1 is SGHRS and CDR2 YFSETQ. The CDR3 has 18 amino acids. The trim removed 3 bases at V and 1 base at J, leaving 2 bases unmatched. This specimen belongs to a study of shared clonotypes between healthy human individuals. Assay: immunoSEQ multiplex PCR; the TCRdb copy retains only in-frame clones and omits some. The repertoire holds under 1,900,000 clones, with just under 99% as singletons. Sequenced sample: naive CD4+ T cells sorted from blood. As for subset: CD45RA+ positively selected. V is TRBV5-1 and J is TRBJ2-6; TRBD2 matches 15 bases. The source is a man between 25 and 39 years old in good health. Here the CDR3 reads CASSSGLAGGSGANVLTF. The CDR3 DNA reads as TGCGCCAGCAGCTCGGGACTAGCGGGAGGATCTGGGGCCAACGTCCTGACTTTC. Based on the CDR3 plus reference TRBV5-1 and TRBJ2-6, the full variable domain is KAGVTQTPRYLIKTRGQQVTLSCSPISGHRSVSWYQQTPGQGLQFLFEYFSETQRNKGNFPGRFSGRQFSNSRSEMNVSTLELGDSALYLCASSSGLAGGSGANVLTFGAGSRLTVL.